Each of the 5 T cell receptor beta chains below was sequenced from the same sample in a study of T cell changes during pregnancy in multiple sclerosis. Here immunoSEQ multiplex PCR was the method, and the copy in TCRdb shows in-frame clones only, minus some. The table has under 85,000 clones, approximately 90% seen once; the top ten hold more than 0.45%. The sample consisted of CD4+ T cells from peripheral blood mononuclear cells, taken in the second trimester of pregnancy. The receptors shown here come from a female donor with multiple sclerosis, enrolled in a pregnancy study.

The V gene is TRBV7-2, the J gene TRBJ2-7, with TRBD2 as a possible D gene (5 bases). Deletions cut 5 bases from V and 3 bases from J, with 14 bases between. The germline V gene encodes CDR1 SGHTA and CDR2 FQGNSA. This CDR3 is 14 amino acids long. The CDR3 nucleotides read TGTGCCAGCAGCAACGCCGGGATTCACTACGAGCAGTACTTC. This sequence encodes CASSNAGIHYEQYF. The variable domain in full, with the rest retrieved from reference TRBV7-2 and TRBJ2-7, is GAGVSQSPSNKVTEKGKDVELRCDPISGHTALYWYRQSLGQGLEFLIYFQGNSAPDKSGLPSDRFSAERTGGSVSTLTIQRTQQEDSAVYLCASSNAGIHYEQYFGPGTRLTVT.

This chain links TRBV19 with TRBJ2-7; 11 bases align to TRBD2. The CDR3 loop spans 15 amino acids. Trimming cost V 5 bases and J 4 bases; bases outside gene matches: 7. Germline CDR1 reads LNHDA; CDR2 reads SQIVND (reference sequence). The CDR3 nucleotides are TGTGCCAGTAGTCCGACTAGCGGGATTTCGTACGAGCAGTACTTC. This codes for CASSPTSGISYEQYF.

The rearrangement links TRBV2 to TRBJ1-2, with a tentative D call TRBD1 (5 bases). CDR3 size: 15 residues. In germline, CDR1 is SNHLY, CDR2 FYNNEI. V was shortened by 0 bases and J by 3 bases, with 11 bases between the two germline ends. CDR3 loop: CASSEALRAHYGYTF. In nucleotides, the CDR3 is TGTGCCAGCAGTGAAGCACTCAGGGCCCACTATGGCTACACCTTC.

The chain carries TRBV19 and TRBJ1-1; possible D gene TRBD1, 6 bases. Germline V CDR1 and CDR2: LNHDA, SQIVND (reference sequence). The ends were cut back, 5 bases at V and 4 bases at J, with 17 bases in the middle. This CDR3 is 15 amino acids long. DNA for the CDR3: TGTGCCAGTAGTCTGGATTTTGGGGGCGGCACTGAAGCTTTCTTT. Its translation is CASSLDFGGGTEAFF.

The chain recombines TRBV29-1 with TRBJ1-4; TRBD1 matches 8 bases. Germline V gene lookup returns CDR1 SQVTM and CDR2 ANQGSEA. The ends lost 4 bases at V and 6 bases at J; junction bases unmatched: 7. There are 14 residues in the CDR3. The CDR3 is CSVVGSGQDEKLFF. For the CDR3, the DNA is TGCAGCGTTGTTGGTTCGGGACAGGATGAAAAACTGTTTTTT.